The sequence of this T cell receptor (beta chain) was determined in a study of blood T cell repertoires in COVID-19. The CDR3 extends over 15 amino acids. In germline, CDR1 is MNHNY, CDR2 SVGAGI (reference sequence). The ends were cut back, 2 bases at V and 7 bases at J, with 17 bases in the middle. The data were produced by immunoSEQ multiplex PCR, yet TCRdb's version contains in-frame clones alone and is incomplete. The repertoire holds around 130,000 clones, more than 70% seen once, with more than 1.4% in the top ten. The TCR originated in a man between 60 and 75 years old with acute or convalescent COVID-19. The sample consisted of peripheral blood. The chain carries TRBV6-6 and TRBJ1-2, with D unclear. The CDR3: CASSYGRHYPSGYTF. In nucleotides, the CDR3 is TGTGCCAGCAGTTACGGTAGACATTACCCATCTGGCTACACCTTC.